A selection of T cell receptor beta chains follows, all from one sample in a study of T cell responses to AZD1222 COVID-19 vaccine. The data were produced by immunoSEQ multiplex PCR, yet TCRdb's version contains in-frame clones alone and is incomplete. The profile shows approximately 120,000 clones, about 89% of them singletons. The material sequenced was peripheral blood, taken on day 0 of MenACWY control vaccination. These receptors were collected from an adult in good health. CDR3s include the opening cysteine and the closing phenylalanine or tryptophan. D genes are given only for firm matches. Some rows have no size entry. The others give once, few or many, or a class for an expanded clone.

cdr3_aa: CASSSLLAGEDNEQFF
cdr3_nt: TGTGCCAGCAGTTCACTCCTAGCGGGAGAGGACAATGAGCAGTTCTTC
v_call: TRBV27
d_call: TRBD2
clone_size: .
j_call: TRBJ2-1

cdr3_aa: CASSPDWTGLYEQYF
cdr3_nt: TGTGCCAGCTCACCAGACTGGACCGGCCTTTACGAGCAGTACTTC
v_call: TRBV18
d_call: .
clone_size: once
j_call: TRBJ2-7

cdr3_aa: CASSQDPRTTHSPLHF
cdr3_nt: TGCGCCAGCAGCCAAGATCCCCGGACGACCCATTCACCCCTCCACTTT
v_call: TRBV4-3
d_call: .
clone_size: .
j_call: TRBJ1-6

cdr3_aa: CASSIGGNTGELFF
cdr3_nt: TGTGCCAGTAGTATTGGAGGGAACACCGGGGAGCTGTTTTTT
v_call: TRBV19
d_call: .
clone_size: once
j_call: TRBJ2-2

cdr3_aa: CATSDYGTGDLNTQYF
cdr3_nt: TGTGCCACCAGTGATTACGGGACAGGGGACTTGAATACGCAGTATTTT
v_call: TRBV24-1
d_call: TRBD1
clone_size: .
j_call: TRBJ2-3

cdr3_aa: CASSLNSGRREQYF
cdr3_nt: TGTGCCAGCAGTTTAAATAGCGGGAGACGTGAGCAGTACTTC
v_call: TRBV6-5
d_call: TRBD2
clone_size: .
j_call: TRBJ2-7

cdr3_aa: CASSPPTTNEQFF
cdr3_nt: TGTGCCAGCAGCCCCCCGACAACCAATGAGCAGTTCTTC
v_call: TRBV7-2
d_call: .
clone_size: .
j_call: TRBJ2-1

cdr3_aa: CASSPNRQGGMGKLFF
cdr3_nt: TGCGCCAGCAGCCCAAATAGACAGGGGGGGATGGGGAAACTGTTTTTT
v_call: TRBV4-3
d_call: TRBD1
clone_size: .
j_call: TRBJ1-4

cdr3_aa: CASSPRDRSTYEQYF
cdr3_nt: TGTGCCAGCTCACCTCGGGACAGGAGCACCTACGAGCAGTACTTC
v_call: TRBV18
d_call: TRBD1
clone_size: once
j_call: TRBJ2-7

cdr3_aa: CASSPGTGNHEQYF
cdr3_nt: TGCGCCAGCAGCCCCGGGACAGGGAACCACGAGCAGTACTTC
v_call: TRBV5-1
d_call: TRBD1
clone_size: .
j_call: TRBJ2-7

cdr3_aa: CASEPGRRSGNTIYF
cdr3_nt: TGTGCCAGTGAACCCGGCCGTAGATCTGGAAACACCATATATTTT
v_call: TRBV19
d_call: .
clone_size: .
j_call: TRBJ1-3

cdr3_aa: CASSPGRSSETQYF
cdr3_nt: TGTGCCAGCAGTCCAGGCCGCTCATCAGAGACCCAGTACTTC
v_call: TRBV7-3
d_call: .
clone_size: .
j_call: TRBJ2-5

cdr3_aa: CASSLLRSTDTQYF
cdr3_nt: TGTGCCAGCAGCTTACTGCGGAGCACAGATACGCAGTATTTT
v_call: TRBV7-8
d_call: .
clone_size: once
j_call: TRBJ2-3

cdr3_aa: CASSLGGRVYNEQFF
cdr3_nt: TGTGCCAGCAGCTTAGGTGGGAGGGTCTACAATGAGCAGTTCTTC
v_call: TRBV11-3
d_call: TRBD2
clone_size: .
j_call: TRBJ2-1

cdr3_aa: CASSLVGLGPYNEQFF
cdr3_nt: TGTGCCAGCAGCTTAGTTGGACTAGGACCTTACAATGAGCAGTTCTTC
v_call: TRBV7-2
d_call: TRBD2
clone_size: .
j_call: TRBJ2-1

cdr3_aa: CASSATGYGNTIYF
cdr3_nt: TGTGCCAGCAGCGCGACAGGGTACGGAAACACCATATATTTT
v_call: TRBV7-8
d_call: TRBD1
clone_size: .
j_call: TRBJ1-3

cdr3_aa: CASSSTSGRNEQFF
cdr3_nt: TGTGCCAGCAGCTCCACTAGCGGGAGGAATGAGCAGTTCTTC
v_call: TRBV11-2
d_call: TRBD2
clone_size: .
j_call: TRBJ2-1

cdr3_aa: CAYSRSSRGPPYEQYF
cdr3_nt: TGTGCCTACAGCCGGTCGTCGAGGGGCCCCCCCTACGAGCAGTACTTC
v_call: TRBV5-4
d_call: .
clone_size: .
j_call: TRBJ2-7

cdr3_aa: CSVGLTPNTEAFF
cdr3_nt: TGCAGCGTTGGATTGACCCCGAACACTGAAGCTTTCTTT
v_call: TRBV29-1
d_call: .
clone_size: .
j_call: TRBJ1-1

cdr3_aa: CASRAGAQNIQYF
cdr3_nt: TGTGCCAGCAGGGCCGGGGCCCAAAACATTCAGTACTTC
v_call: TRBV12-3/TRBV12-4
d_call: .
clone_size: .
j_call: TRBJ2-4

cdr3_aa: CASSPTGRGQPQHF
cdr3_nt: TGTGCCAGCAGTCCGACAGGGAGGGGTCAGCCCCAGCATTTT
v_call: TRBV2
d_call: TRBD1
clone_size: .
j_call: TRBJ1-5

cdr3_aa: CASSLTSHNEQFF
cdr3_nt: TGTGCCAGCAGCTTGACTAGCCACAATGAGCAGTTCTTC
v_call: TRBV7-3
d_call: TRBD2
clone_size: once
j_call: TRBJ2-1

cdr3_aa: CATSDLGDGYTF
cdr3_nt: TGTGCCACCAGTGATTTGGGGGATGGCTACACCTTC
v_call: TRBV24-1
d_call: .
clone_size: once
j_call: TRBJ1-2

cdr3_aa: CASSLELVLREGYEQYF
cdr3_nt: TGTGCCAGCAGCTTGGAATTAGTTCTGCGGGAAGGCTACGAGCAGTACTTC
v_call: TRBV5-8
d_call: .
clone_size: .
j_call: TRBJ2-7

cdr3_aa: CASRQETQYF
cdr3_nt: TGTGCCAGCAGGCAAGAGACCCAGTACTTC
v_call: TRBV25-1
d_call: .
clone_size: .
j_call: TRBJ2-5

cdr3_aa: CAISESREYNEQFF
cdr3_nt: TGTGCCATCAGTGAGTCGAGGGAGTACAATGAGCAGTTCTTC
v_call: TRBV10-3
d_call: .
clone_size: few
j_call: TRBJ2-1

cdr3_aa: CASSVSSGDYGYTF
cdr3_nt: TGTGCCAGCAGCGTATCGTCGGGGGATTATGGCTACACCTTC
v_call: TRBV9
d_call: .
clone_size: .
j_call: TRBJ1-2

cdr3_aa: CASSVSGGLNTETQYF
cdr3_nt: TGTGCCAGCAGCGTCTCCGGAGGGCTAAACACAGAGACCCAGTACTTC
v_call: TRBV9
d_call: .
clone_size: .
j_call: TRBJ2-5